The following is a T cell receptor beta chain sequence with its context. No antigen is known for it. Qualities for individual bases were not recorded, and no much larger clone is one base off. The collaborating institutions used their own protocols to collect whole blood in K2EDTA tubes. Collaborator samples were shipped for TCRbeta analysis as frozen whole blood, isolated PBMCs, or DNA extracted from either sample type. This sample is drawn from a study of blood T cell repertoires in COVID-19 (dated by TCRdb to 2018 to 2021). With regard to the full study: Collaborator samples came from the United States, Italy and Spain and covered acute and convalescent phases of COVID-19. The prospective study material was composed of cDNA or gDNA derived from T cells, B-cell-depleted T cells, or PBMCs. Subjects who had been exposed to COVID-19, were actively infected with it, or had recovered from it provided the deeply sampled blood TCRbeta repertoires that made up the dataset. The repertoires were released in a freely available public database intended as a resource for research on the immune response to SARS-CoV-2. Samples came from the ongoing ImmuneRACE study (first 160 participants) plus 1,254 subjects from 6 global collaborators. A de-identified subject ID, COVID-19 status, age in years and sex were almost always included in the sample metadata. Where available, HLA class I and class II types were taken from metadata supplied by the sample provider and were not determined by assay-based typing. On the study overall, not on this receptor specifically: The quantity of clinical and demographic metadata differed by source and by participant and was supplied without curation.

According to the germline V gene, CDR1 reads MDHEN and CDR2 reads SYDVKM. Including the terminal cysteine and phenylalanine, the CDR3 comprises 15 residues. This entry keeps only the CDR3 DNA: 45 bases, framed from base 1. V gives up 2 bases and J gives up 5 bases, and the segment between their germline ends measures 15 bases. TCRbeta CDR3 regions were amplified from genomic DNA using the immunoSEQ Assay, a bias-controlled multiplex PCR. Turning to the authors' computational methods: The number of nucleated cells in each sample was estimated from the amplification of reference gene primers within the assay. To quantify the absolute abundance of each unique TCRbeta CDR3 rearrangement, sequence reads were collapsed and filtered. For each sample, productive Simpson clonality was calculated as the square root of Simpson's diversity index over productive rearrangements. This immuneACCESS table, as held by TCRdb, lists in-frame sequences with V and J called but not all clones. Of the missing ones, under half trace to an unresolved V gene in checked studies; the others have no known cause. That table gives V, J and clone size, and the DNA gave D and trimming. This sample is represented by about 40,000 clones; roughly 83% of them were singletons. The ten biggest clones cover about 2.6% of the sample.

The sample was peripheral blood. This sequence was found in a woman between 55 and 75 years old with acute or convalescent COVID-19. The chain joins TRBV28 to TRBJ2-5, with TRBD2 tentatively as D gene (6 bases match). The DNA is as follows: TGTGCCAGCAGTTTACAGACTAGAGTTTTCGAGACCCAGTACTTC. This encodes CASSLQTRVFETQYF. Joined to the reference TRBV28 and TRBJ2-5 proteins, this CDR3 gives the full variable domain: DVKVTQSSRYLVKRTGEKVFLECVQDMDHENMFWYRQDPGLGLRLIYFSYDVKMKEKGDIPEGYSVSREKKERFSLILESASTNQTSMYLCASSLQTRVFETQYFGPGTRLLVL.